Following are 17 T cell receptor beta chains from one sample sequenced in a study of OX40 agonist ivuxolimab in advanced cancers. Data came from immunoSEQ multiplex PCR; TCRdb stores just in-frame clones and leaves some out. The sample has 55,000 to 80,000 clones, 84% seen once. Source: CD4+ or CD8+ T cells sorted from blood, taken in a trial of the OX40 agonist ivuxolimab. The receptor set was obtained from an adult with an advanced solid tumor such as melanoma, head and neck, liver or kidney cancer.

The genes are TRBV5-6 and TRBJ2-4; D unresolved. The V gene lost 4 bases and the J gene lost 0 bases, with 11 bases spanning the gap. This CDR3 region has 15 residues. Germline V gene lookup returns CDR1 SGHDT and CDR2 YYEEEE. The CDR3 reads CASSARVLAKNIQYF. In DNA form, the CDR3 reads TGTGCCAGCAGCGCCCGGGTCTTAGCCAAAAACATTCAGTACTTC. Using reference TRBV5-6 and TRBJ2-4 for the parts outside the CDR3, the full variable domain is DAGVTQSPTHLIKTRGQQVTLRCSPKSGHDTVSWYQQALGQGPQFIFQYYEEEERQRGNFPDRFSGHQFPNYSSELNVNALLLGDSALYLCASSARVLAKNIQYFGAGTRLSVL.

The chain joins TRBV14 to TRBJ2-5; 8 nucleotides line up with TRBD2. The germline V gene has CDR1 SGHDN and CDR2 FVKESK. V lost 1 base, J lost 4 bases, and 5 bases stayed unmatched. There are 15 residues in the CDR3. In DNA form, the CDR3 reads TGTGCCAGCAGCCAAGCCGGGACTAGTGGAGAGACCCAGTACTTC. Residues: CASSQAGTSGETQYF.

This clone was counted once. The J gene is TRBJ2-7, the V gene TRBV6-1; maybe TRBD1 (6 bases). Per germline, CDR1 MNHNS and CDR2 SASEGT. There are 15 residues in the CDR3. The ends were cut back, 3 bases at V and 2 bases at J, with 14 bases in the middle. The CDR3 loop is CASSDGSAGAYEQYF. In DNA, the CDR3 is TGTGCCAGCAGTGATGGGTCGGCAGGGGCCTACGAGCAGTACTTC.

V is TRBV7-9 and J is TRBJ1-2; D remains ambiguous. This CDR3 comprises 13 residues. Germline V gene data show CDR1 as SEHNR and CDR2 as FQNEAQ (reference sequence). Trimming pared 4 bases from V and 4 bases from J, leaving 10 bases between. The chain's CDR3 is CASSSDGSYGYTF. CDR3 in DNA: TGTGCCAGCAGCTCGGACGGGTCCTATGGCTACACCTTC.

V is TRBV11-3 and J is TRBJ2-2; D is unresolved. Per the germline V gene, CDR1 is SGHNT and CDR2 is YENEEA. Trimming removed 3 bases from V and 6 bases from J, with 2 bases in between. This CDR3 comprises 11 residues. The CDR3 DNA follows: TGTGCCAGCAGCTTTCCCGGGGAGCTGTTTTTT. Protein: CASSFPGELFF.

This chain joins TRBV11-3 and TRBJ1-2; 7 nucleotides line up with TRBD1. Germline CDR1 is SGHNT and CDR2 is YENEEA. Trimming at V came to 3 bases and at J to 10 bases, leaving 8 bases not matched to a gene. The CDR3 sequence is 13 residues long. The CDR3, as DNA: TGTGCCAGCAGCTTGGGACAGTTGGGCGCCTACACCTTC. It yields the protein CASSLGQLGAYTF.

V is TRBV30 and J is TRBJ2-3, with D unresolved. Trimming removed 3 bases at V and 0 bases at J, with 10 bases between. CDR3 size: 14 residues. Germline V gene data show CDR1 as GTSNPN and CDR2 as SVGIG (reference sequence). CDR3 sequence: CAWRGAVSTDTQYF. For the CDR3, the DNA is TGTGCCTGGAGGGGTGCGGTCAGCACAGATACGCAGTATTTT.

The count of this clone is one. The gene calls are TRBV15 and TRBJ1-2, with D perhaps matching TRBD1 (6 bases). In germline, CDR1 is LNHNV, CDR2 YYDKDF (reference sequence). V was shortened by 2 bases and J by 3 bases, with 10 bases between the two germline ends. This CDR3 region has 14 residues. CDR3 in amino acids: CATSRSPGDYGYTF. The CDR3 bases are TGTGCCACCAGCAGATCCCCAGGGGACTATGGCTACACCTTC.

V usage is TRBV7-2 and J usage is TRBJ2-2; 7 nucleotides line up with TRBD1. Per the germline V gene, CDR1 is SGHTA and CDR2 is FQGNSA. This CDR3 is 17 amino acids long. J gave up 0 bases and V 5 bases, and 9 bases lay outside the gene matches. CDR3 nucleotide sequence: TGTGCCAGCAGCCGGATCCGACAGGGCCCGAACACCGGGGAGCTGTTTTTT. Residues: CASSRIRQGPNTGELFF.

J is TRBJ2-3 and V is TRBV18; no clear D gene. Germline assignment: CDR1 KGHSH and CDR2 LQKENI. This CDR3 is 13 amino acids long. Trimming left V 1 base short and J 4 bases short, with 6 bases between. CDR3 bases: TGTGCCAGCTCACCACGGAACGCAGATACGCAGTATTTT. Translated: CASSPRNADTQYF.

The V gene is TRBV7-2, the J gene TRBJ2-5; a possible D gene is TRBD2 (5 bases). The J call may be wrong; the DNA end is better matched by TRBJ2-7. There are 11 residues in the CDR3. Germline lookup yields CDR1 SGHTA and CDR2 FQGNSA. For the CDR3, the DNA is TGTGCCAGCAGCTCGGAGGTCGAGCAGTACTTC. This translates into CASSSEVEQYF.

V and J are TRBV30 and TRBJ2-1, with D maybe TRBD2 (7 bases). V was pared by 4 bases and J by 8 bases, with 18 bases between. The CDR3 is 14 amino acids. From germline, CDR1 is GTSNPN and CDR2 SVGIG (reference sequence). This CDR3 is CAWTKGGGPHEQFF. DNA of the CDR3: TGTGCCTGGACCAAGGGGGGAGGGCCCCATGAGCAGTTCTTC. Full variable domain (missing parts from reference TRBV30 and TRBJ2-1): SQTIHQWPATLVQPVGSPLSLECTVEGTSNPNLYWYRQAAGRGLQLLFYSVGIGQISSEVPQNLSASRPQDRQFILSSKKLLLSDSGFYLCAWTKGGGPHEQFFGPGTRLTVL.

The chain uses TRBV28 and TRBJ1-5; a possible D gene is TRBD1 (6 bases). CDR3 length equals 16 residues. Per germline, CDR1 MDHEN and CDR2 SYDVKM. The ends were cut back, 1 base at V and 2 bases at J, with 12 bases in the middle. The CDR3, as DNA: TGTGCCAGCAGTTTATCGGGCAGGGGAGGCAATCAGCCCCAGCATTTT. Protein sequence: CASSLSGRGGNQPQHF.

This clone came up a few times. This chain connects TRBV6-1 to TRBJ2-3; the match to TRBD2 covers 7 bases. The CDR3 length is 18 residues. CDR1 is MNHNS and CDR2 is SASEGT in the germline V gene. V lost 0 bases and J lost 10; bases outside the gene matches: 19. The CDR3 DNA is TGTGCCAGCAGTGAAGCACTCCTGACAGCTTCAGGACTAGGAGCGCAGTATTTT. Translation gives CASSEALLTASGLGAQYF.

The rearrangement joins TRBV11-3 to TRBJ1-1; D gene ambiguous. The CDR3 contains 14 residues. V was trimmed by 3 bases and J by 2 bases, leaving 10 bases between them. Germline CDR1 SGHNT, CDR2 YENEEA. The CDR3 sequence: CASSLIQKNTEAFF. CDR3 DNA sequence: TGTGCCAGCAGCTTGATTCAGAAAAACACTGAAGCTTTCTTT.

CDR3 sequence (DNA): TGTGCCAGCAGCTTAGGGGGAGTGCCGGGGAATGAGCAGTTCTTC. This gives the protein CASSLGGVPGNEQFF. The V and J genes are TRBV11-2 and TRBJ2-1; tentative D call: TRBD2 (5 bases). V was cut by 1 base and J by 7 bases, with 14 bases left in between. The CDR3 sequence is 15 residues long. From germline, CDR1 is SGHAT and CDR2 FQNNGV.

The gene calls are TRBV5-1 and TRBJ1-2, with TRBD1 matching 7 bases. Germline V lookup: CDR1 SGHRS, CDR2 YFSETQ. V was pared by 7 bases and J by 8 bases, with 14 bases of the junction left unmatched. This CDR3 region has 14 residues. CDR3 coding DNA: TGCGCCAGCCGTACAGGGGATCGGACGGAGGGCTACACCTTC. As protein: CASRTGDRTEGYTF.